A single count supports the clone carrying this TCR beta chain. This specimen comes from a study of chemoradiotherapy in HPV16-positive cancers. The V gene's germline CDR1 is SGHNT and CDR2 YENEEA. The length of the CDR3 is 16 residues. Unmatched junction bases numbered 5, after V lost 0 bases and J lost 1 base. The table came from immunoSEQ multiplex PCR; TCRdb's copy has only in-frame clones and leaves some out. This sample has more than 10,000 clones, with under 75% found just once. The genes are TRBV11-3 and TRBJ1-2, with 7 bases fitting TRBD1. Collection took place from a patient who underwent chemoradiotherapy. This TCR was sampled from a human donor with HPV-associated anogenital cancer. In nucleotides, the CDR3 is TGTGCCAGCAGCTTAGAGGGTGCAGGGGGTAACTATGGCTACACCTTC. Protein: CASSLEGAGGNYGYTF.